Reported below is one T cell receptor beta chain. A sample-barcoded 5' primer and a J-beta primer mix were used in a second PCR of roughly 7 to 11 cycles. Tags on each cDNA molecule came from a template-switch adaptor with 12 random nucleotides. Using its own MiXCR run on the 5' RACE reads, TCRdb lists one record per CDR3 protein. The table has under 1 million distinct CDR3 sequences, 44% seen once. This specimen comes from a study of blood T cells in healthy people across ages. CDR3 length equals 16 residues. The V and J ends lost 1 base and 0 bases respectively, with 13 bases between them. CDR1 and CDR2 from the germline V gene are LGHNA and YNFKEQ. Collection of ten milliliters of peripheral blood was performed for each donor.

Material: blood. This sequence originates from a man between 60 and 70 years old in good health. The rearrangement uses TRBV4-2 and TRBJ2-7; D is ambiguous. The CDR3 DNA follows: TGTGCCAGCAGCCAAGGAACTGGGCAGAGCTCCTACGAGCAGTACTTC. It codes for CASSQGTGQSSYEQYF.